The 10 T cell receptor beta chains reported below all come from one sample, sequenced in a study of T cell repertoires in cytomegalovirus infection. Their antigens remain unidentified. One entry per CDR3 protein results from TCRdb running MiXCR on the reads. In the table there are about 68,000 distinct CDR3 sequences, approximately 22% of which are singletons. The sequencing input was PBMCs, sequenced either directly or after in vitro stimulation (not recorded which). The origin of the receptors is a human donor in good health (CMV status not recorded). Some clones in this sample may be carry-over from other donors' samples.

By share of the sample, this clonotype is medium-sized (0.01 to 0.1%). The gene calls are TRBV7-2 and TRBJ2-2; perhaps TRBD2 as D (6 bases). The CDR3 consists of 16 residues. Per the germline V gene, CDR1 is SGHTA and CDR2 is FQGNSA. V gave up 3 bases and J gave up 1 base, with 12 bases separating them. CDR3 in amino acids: CASSLNSGGNTGELFF. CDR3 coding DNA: TGTGCCAGCAGCTTGAATAGCGGAGGGAACACCGGGGAGCTGTTTTTT.

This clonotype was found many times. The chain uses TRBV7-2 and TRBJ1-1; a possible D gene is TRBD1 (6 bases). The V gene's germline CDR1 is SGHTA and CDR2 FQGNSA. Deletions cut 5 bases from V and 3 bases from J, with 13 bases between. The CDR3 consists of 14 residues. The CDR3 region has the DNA TGTGCCAGCAGCCTGGACAGTCGTTACACTGAAGCTTTCTTT. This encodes CASSLDSRYTEAFF.

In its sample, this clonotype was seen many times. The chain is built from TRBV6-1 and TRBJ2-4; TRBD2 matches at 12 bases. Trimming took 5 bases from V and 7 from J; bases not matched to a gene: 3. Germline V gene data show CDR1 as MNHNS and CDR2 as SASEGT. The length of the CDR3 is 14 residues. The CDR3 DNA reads TGTGCCAGCAGTTCCGGGACTAGCGGGAACATTCAGTACTTC. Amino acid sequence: CASSSGTSGNIQYF.

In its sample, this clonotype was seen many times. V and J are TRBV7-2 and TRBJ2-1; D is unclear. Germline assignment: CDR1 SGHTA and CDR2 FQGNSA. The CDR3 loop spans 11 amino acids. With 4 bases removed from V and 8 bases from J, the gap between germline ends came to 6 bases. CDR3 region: CASSSVDEQFF. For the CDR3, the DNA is TGTGCCAGCAGCTCAGTGGATGAGCAGTTCTTC.

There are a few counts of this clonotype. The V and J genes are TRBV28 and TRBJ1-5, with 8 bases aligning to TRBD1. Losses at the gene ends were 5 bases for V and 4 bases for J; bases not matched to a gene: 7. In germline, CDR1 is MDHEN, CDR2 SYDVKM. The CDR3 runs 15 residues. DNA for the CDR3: TGTGCCAGCAGTCCGGGACAGGTAGGGAATCAGCCCCAGCATTTT. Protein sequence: CASSPGQVGNQPQHF.

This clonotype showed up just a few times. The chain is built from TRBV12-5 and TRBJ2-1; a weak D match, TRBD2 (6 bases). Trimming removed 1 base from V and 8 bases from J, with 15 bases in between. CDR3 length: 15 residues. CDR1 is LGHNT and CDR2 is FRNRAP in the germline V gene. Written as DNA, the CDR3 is TGTGCTAGTGGTTTGGGGAAAAGTAGCGGCTATGAGCAGTTCTTC. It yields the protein CASGLGKSSGYEQFF.

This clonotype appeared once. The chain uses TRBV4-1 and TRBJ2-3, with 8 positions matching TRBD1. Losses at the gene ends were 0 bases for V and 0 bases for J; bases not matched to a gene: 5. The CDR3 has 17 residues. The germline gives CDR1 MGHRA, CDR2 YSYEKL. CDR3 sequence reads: CASSQDGTGSSTDTQYF. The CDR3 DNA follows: TGCGCCAGCAGCCAAGATGGGACAGGCTCTAGCACAGATACGCAGTATTTT.

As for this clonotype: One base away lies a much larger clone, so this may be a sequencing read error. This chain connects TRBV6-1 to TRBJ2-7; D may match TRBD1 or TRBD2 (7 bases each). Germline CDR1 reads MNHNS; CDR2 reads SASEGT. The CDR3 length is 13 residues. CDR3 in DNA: TGTACCAGCGGGACGGGACAGACCTACGAGCAGTACTTC. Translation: CTSGTGQTYEQYF.

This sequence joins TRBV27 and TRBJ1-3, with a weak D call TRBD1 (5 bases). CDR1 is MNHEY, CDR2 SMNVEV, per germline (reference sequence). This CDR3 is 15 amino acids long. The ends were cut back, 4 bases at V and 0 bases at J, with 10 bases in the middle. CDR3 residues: CASSYSGTSGNTIYF. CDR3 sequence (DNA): TGTGCCAGCAGTTACTCCGGGACCTCTGGAAACACCATATATTTT.

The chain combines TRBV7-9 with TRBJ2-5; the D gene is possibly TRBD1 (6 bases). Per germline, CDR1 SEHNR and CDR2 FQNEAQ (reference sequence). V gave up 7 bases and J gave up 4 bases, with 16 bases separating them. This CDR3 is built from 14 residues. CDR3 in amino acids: CASNPGPGAETQYF. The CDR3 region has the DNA TGTGCCAGCAACCCGGGCCCAGGGGCAGAGACCCAGTACTTC.